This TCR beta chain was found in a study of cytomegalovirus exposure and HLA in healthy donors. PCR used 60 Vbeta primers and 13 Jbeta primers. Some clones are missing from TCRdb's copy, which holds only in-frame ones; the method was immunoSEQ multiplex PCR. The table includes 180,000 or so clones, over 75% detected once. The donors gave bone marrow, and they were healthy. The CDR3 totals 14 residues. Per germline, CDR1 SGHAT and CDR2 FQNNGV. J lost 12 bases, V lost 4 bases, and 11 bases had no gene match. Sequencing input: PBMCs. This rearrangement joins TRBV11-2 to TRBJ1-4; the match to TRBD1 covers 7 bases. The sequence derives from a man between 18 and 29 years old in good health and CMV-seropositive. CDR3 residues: CASSSRVLRGELFF. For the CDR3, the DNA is TGTGCCAGCAGCTCAAGGGTTCTCAGGGGGGAACTGTTTTTT.